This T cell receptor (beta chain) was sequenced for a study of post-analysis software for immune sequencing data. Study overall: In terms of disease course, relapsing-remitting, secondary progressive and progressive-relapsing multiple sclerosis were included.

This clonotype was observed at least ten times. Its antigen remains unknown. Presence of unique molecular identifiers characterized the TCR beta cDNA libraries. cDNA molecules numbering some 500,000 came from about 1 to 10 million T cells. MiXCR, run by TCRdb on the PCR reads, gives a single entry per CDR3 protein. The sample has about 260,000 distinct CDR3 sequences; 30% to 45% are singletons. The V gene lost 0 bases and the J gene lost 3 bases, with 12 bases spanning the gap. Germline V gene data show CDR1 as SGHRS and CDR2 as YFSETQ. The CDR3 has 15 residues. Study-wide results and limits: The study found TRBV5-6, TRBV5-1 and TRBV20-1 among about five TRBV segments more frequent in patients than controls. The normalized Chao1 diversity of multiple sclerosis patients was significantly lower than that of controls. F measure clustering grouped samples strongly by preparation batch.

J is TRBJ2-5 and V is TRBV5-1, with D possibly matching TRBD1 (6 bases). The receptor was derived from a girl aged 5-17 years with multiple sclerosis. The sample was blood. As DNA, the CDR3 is TGCGCCAGCAGCTTGGCCGGGACACCGAAAGAGACCCAGTACTTC. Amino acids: CASSLAGTPKETQYF.